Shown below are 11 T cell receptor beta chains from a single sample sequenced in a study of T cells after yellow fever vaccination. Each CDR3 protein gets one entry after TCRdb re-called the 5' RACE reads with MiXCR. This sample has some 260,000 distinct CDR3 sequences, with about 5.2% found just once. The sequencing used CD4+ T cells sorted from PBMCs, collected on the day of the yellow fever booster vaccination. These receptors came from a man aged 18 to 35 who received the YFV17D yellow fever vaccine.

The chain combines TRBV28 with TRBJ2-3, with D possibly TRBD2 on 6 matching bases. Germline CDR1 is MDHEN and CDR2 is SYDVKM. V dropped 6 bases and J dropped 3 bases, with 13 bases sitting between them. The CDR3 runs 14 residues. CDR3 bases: TGTGCCAGCAGGGCCGGGGGTATTACAGATACGCAGTATTTT. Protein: CASRAGGITDTQYF. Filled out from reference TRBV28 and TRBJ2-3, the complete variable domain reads DVKVTQSSRYLVKRTGEKVFLECVQDMDHENMFWYRQDPGLGLRLIYFSYDVKMKEKGDIPEGYSVSREKKERFSLILESASTNQTSMYLCASRAGGITDTQYFGPGTRLTVL.

Here the CDR3 reads CASSFDRTGGWETQYF. The CDR3 nucleotides are TGTGCCAGCAGCTTTGATCGCACAGGGGGCTGGGAGACCCAGTACTTC. The chain uses TRBV7-9 and TRBJ2-5, with TRBD1 identical over 9 bases. V trimming: 3 bases; J trimming: 5 bases; junction bases outside the gene matches: 10. There are 16 residues in the CDR3. Germline V gene sequence: CDR1 SEHNR, CDR2 FQNEAQ (reference sequence).

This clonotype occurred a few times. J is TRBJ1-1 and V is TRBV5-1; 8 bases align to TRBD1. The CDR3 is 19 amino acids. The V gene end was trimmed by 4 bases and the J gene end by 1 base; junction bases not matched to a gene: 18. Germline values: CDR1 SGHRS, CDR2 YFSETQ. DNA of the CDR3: TGCGCCAGCAGCGGGGGGTCAGGGGGCCGTTTTTTTAGGAACACTGAAGCTTTCTTT. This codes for CASSGGSGGRFFRNTEAFF.

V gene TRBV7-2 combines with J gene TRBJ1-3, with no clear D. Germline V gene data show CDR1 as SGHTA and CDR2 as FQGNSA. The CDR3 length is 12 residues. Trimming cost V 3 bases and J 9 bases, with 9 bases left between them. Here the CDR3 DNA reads TGTGCCAGCAGCTTTTCCTCCGGCACCATATATTTT. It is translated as CASSFSSGTIYF.

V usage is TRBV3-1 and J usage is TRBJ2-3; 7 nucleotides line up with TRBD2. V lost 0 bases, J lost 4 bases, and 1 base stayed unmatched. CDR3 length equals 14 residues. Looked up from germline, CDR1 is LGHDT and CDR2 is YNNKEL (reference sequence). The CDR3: CASSQEGGADTQYF. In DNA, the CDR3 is TGTGCCAGCAGCCAAGAGGGAGGGGCAGATACGCAGTATTTT.

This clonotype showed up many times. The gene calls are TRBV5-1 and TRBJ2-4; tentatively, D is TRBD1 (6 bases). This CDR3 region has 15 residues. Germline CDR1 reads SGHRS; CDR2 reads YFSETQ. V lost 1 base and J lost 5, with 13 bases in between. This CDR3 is CASSLLSGVENIQYF. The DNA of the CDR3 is TGCGCCAGCAGCTTGTTGTCAGGGGTGGAAAACATTCAGTACTTC.

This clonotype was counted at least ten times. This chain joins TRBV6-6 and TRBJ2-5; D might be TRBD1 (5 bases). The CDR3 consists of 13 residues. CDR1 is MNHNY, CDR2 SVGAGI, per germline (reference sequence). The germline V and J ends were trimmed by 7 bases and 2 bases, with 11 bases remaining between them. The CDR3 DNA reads TGTGCCAGCATCCAAGGGGTACAAGAGACCCAGTACTTC. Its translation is CASIQGVQETQYF.

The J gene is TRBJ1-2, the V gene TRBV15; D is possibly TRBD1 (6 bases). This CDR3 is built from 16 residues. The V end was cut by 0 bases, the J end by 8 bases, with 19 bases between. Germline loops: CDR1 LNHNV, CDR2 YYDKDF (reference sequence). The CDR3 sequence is CATSRDPLQGSLGYTF. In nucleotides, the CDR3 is TGTGCCACCAGCAGAGATCCCTTACAGGGTAGTTTAGGCTACACCTTC.

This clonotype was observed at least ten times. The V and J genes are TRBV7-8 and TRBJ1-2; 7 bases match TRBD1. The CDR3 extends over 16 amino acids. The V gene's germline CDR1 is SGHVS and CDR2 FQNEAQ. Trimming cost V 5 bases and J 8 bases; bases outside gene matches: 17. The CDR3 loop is CASSRYGISAGGGYTF. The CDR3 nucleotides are TGTGCCAGCAGCCGTTACGGTATCTCGGCAGGGGGAGGCTACACCTTC.

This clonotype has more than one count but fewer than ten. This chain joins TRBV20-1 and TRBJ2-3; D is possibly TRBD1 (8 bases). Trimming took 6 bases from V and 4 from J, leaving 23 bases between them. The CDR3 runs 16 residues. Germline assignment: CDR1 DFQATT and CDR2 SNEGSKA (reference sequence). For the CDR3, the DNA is TGCAGTGCAGTTGACAGGGGAAGGGAGGGCTCAGATACGCAGTATTTT. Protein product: CSAVDRGREGSDTQYF.

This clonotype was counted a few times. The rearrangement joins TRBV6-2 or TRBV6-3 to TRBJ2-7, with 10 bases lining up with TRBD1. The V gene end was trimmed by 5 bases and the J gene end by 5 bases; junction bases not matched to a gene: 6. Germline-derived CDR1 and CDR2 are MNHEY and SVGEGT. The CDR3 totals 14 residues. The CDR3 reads CASSDPGQGNEQYF. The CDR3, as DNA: TGTGCCAGCAGTGACCCGGGACAGGGGAACGAGCAGTACTTC.